These 8 T cell receptor beta chains originate from one sample sequenced in a study of T-cell reconstitution after alpha-beta-depleted transplantation in children. This sample's TCRbeta library carried unique molecular identifier barcodes. TCRdb ran MiXCR on the PCR reads and lists one entry per CDR3 protein. This table has hundreds of thousands of distinct CDR3 sequences, roughly 15% appearing once. The sequenced sample was PBMCs from the stem cell graft donor, obtained from the stem cell graft. These receptors came from a human donor who donated a stem cell graft to a child with acute myeloid leukemia.

This clonotype came up a few times. The chain's CDR3 is CSARGQGPDTQYF. Here the CDR3 DNA reads TGCAGTGCTAGAGGGCAGGGCCCAGATACGCAGTATTTT. V usage is TRBV20-1 and J usage is TRBJ2-3, with TRBD1 as a possible D gene (5 bases). The CDR3 contains 13 residues. Looked up from germline, CDR1 is DFQATT and CDR2 is SNEGSKA (reference sequence). Trimming removed 1 base from V and 4 bases from J, with 9 bases in between.

The chain employs TRBV7-8 and TRBJ2-7; D is perhaps TRBD1 (6 bases). The germline V and J ends were trimmed by 4 bases and 6 bases, with 13 bases remaining between them. This CDR3 spans 13 amino acids. CDR1 is SGHVS, CDR2 FQNEAQ, per germline. Written as DNA, the CDR3 is TGTGCCAGCAGCTGGGGACAATACGCCGAGCAGTACGTC. This translates into CASSWGQYAEQYV.

This chain uses TRBV7-9 with TRBJ2-1, with 9 nucleotides matching TRBD2. CDR3 length: 16 amino acids. Germline V gene sequence: CDR1 SEHNR, CDR2 FQNEAQ (reference sequence). V trimming: 5 bases; J trimming: 0 bases; junction bases outside the gene matches: 5. Here the CDR3 reads CASSISGGGSYNEQFF. The CDR3 bases are TGTGCCAGCAGCATTAGCGGGGGAGGCTCCTACAATGAGCAGTTCTTC.

This clonotype was found many times. The V gene is TRBV7-3, the J gene TRBJ2-2; 8 nucleotides agree with TRBD2. This CDR3 has 15 residues. CDR1 and CDR2 from the germline V gene are SGHTA and FQGTGA. Trimming removed 2 bases from V and 3 bases from J; junction bases left unmatched: 2. The CDR3 sequence is CASSLYGGDTGELFF. The CDR3 coding sequence is TGTGCCAGCAGCTTATACGGGGGGGACACCGGGGAGCTGTTTTTT.

This sequence joins TRBV11-2 and TRBJ2-5, with a tentative D call TRBD1 (6 bases). Between the trimmed V and J ends, which lost 1 base and 4 bases, there was a span of 13 bases. The V gene's germline CDR1 is SGHAT and CDR2 FQNNGV. The CDR3 covers 15 residues. The CDR3 DNA is TGTGCCAGCAGCTTAGTAGGGGGATTTCGAGAGACCCAGTACTTC. It yields the protein CASSLVGGFRETQYF. The full variable domain, with the rest looked up from reference TRBV11-2 and TRBJ2-5, is EAGVAQSPRYKIIEKRQSVAFWCNPISGHATLYWYQQILGQGPKLLIQFQNNGVVDDSQLPKDRFSAERLKGVDSTLKIQPAKLEDSAVYLCASSLVGGFRETQYFGPGTRLLVL.

This clonotype came up many times. The rearrangement joins TRBV18 to TRBJ2-3; D is uncertain. Trimming removed 2 bases at V and 5 bases at J, with 5 bases between. Germline V gene data show CDR1 as KGHSH and CDR2 as LQKENI. The CDR3 totals 12 residues. CDR3 bases: TGTGCCAGCTCACCAGAGAGAGATACGCAGTATTTT. This translates into CASSPERDTQYF. Full variable domain (missing parts from reference TRBV18 and TRBJ2-3): NAGVMQNPRHLVRRRGQEARLRCSPMKGHSHVYWYRQLPEEGLKFMVYLQKENIIDESGMPKERFSAEFPKEGPSILRIQQVVRGDSAAYFCASSPERDTQYFGPGTRLTVL.

This chain uses TRBV20-1 with TRBJ1-1; D unclear. Trimming removed 0 bases from V and 6 bases from J, with 11 bases in between. CDR3 length equals 13 residues. Germline values: CDR1 DFQATT, CDR2 SNEGSKA (reference sequence). The CDR3 reads CSARDIGVAEAFF. The CDR3 bases are TGCAGTGCTAGAGATATTGGTGTCGCTGAAGCTTTCTTT.

This clonotype was counted ten times or more. The chain employs TRBV20-1 and TRBJ2-7; D gene ambiguous. The length of the CDR3 is 14 residues. The V and J ends lost 3 bases and 6 bases respectively, with 18 bases between them. The germline V gene encodes CDR1 DFQATT and CDR2 SNEGSKA (reference sequence). The CDR3: CSASIKDFTSEQYF. CDR3 in DNA: TGCAGTGCTAGTATAAAAGACTTCACCTCCGAGCAGTACTTC.